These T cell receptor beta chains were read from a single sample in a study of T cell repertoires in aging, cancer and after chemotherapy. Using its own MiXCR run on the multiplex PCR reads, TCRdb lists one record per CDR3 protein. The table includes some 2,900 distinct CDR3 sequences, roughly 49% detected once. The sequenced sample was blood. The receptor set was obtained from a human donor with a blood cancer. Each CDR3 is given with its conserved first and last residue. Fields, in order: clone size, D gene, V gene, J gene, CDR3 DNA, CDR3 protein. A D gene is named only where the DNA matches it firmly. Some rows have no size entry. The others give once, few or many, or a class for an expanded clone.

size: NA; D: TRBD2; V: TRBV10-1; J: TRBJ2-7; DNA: TGTGCCAGCGCTCCGGGCCTAGCGGGGGCCTACGAGCAGTACTTC; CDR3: CASAPGLAGAYEQYF
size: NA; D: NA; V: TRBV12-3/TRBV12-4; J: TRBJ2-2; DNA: TGTGCCAGCAGCTATAACAGGGTTACCCCTTCGGACACCGGGGAGCTGTTTTTT; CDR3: CASSYNRVTPSDTGELFF
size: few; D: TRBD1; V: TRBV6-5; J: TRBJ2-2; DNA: TGTGCCACCAAGGACAGGGGGCTTGCTAACGGGGAGCTGTTTTTT; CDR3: CATKDRGLANGELFF
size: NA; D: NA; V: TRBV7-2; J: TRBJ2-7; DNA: TGTGCCAGCAGCTCGGATACCGGACCCCTAGGGGAGCAGTACTTC; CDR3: CASSSDTGPLGEQYF
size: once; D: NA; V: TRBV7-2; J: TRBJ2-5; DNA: TGTGCCATCAGGGGGGACAGAGAACTACAAGAGACCCAGTACTTC; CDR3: CAIRGDRELQETQYF
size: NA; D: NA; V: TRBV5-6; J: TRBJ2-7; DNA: TGTGCCAGCAGCCCAACTGCAGGAAAGAACTCCTACGAGCAGTACTTC; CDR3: CASSPTAGKNSYEQYF
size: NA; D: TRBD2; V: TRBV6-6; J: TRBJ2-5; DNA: TGTGCCAGCAGTTACTCGTCTAGCGGGGTCCAGGAGACCCAGTACTTC; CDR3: CASSYSSSGVQETQYF
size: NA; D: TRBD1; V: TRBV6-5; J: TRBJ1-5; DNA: TGTGCCAGCAGTTACACCCGGACAGGGCGAATGGATCAGCCCCAGCATTTT; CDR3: CASSYTRTGRMDQPQHF
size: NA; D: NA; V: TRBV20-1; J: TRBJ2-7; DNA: TGCAGTGCTAGTTACTTGGAGCGGATTCCGTCCTACGAGCAGTACTTC; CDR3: CSASYLERIPSYEQYF
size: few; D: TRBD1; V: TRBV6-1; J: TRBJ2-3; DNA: TGTGCCACCCGGACAGGGTTAGATACGCAGTATTTT; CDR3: CATRTGLDTQYF
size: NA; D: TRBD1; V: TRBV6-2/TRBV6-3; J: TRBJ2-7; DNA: TGTGCCAGCAGTGACAGGGGGAGCTCCTACGAGCAGTACTTC; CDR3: CASSDRGSSYEQYF
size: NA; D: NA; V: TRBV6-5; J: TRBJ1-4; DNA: TGTGCCAGCAGTTATTTTGTAGGGACTAATGAAAAACTGTTTTTT; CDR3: CASSYFVGTNEKLFF
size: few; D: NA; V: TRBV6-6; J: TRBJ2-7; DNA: TGTGCCAGCAGTTCCCCCACTCTAGCCGGGTACGAGCAGTACTTC; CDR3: CASSSPTLAGYEQYF
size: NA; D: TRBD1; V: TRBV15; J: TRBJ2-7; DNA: TGTGCCACCAGCAGGGCTAGGACAGGGGGCTACGAGCAGTACTTC; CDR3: CATSRARTGGYEQYF
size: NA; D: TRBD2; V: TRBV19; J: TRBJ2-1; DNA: TGTGCCATTAGTATCGGGCAGGGAGGGATGTGGCAGTTCTTC; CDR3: CAISIGQGGMWQFF
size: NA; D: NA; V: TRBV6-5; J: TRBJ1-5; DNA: TGTGCCAGCGGGGGCAATCAGCCCCAGCATTTT; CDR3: CASGGNQPQHF
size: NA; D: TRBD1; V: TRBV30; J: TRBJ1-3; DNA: TGTGCCTGGAGTGTACGGACAAGGGGGCGCGGGAACACCATATATTTT; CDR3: CAWSVRTRGRGNTIYF
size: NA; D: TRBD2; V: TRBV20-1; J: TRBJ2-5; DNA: TGCAGTGCTAGTAGGACTAGCGGGACCCAAGAGACCCAGTACTTC; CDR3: CSASRTSGTQETQYF
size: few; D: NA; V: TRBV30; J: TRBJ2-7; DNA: TGTGCCTGGAGTAAGGTCGCCCAGCGGGTCGAGCAGTACTTC; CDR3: CAWSKVAQRVEQYF
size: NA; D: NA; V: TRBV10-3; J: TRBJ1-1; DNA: TGTGCCATCACAGGGGTTCGCGGCACTGAAGCTTTCTTT; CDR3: CAITGVRGTEAFF
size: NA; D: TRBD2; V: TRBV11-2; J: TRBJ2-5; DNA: TGTGCCAGCAGCTTTTTAGCGGGGGGCTACCAAGAGACCCAGTACTTC; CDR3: CASSFLAGGYQETQYF
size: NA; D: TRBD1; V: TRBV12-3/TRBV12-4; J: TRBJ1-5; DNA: TGTGCCAGCAATCCAGGGGGTGGTCAGCCCCAGCATTTT; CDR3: CASNPGGGQPQHF
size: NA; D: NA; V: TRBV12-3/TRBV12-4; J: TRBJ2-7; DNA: TGTGCCAGCAGGGGCGGAAGCTCCTACAATGAGCAGTACTTC; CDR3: CASRGGSSYNEQYF
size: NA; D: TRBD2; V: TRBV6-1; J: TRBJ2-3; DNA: TGTGCCAGCAGTGAAGCGGCTAGCGGGGGGGCCGGAGATACGCAGTATTTT; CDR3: CASSEAASGGAGDTQYF
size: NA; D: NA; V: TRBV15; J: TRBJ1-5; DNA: TGTGCCACCAGTCCGGACCTCGCCCCCGATCAGCCCCAGCATTTT; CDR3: CATSPDLAPDQPQHF
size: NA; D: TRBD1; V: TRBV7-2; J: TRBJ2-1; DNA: TGTGCCAGCAGCTGCACGACAGGGATCTGGAATGAGCAGTTCTTC; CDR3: CASSCTTGIWNEQFF
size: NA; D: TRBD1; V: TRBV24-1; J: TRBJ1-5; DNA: TGTGCCACCAGTGATTACCAACCGGGACAGCCCAATCAGCCCCAGCATTTT; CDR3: CATSDYQPGQPNQPQHF
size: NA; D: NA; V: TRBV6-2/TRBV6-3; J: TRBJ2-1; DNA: TGTGCCAGCAGTCCCGAGGGGGGGGCGGGCAATGAGCAGTTCTTC; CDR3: CASSPEGGAGNEQFF
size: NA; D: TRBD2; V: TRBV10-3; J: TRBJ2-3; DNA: TGTGCCATCAGTGACTTAGGGACTAGAGCAGATACGCAGTATTTT; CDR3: CAISDLGTRADTQYF
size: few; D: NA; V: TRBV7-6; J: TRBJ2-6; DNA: TGTGCCAGCAGCTTTTTCGACAGGAGTTCCTCTGGGGCCAACGTCCTGACTTTC; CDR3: CASSFFDRSSSGANVLTF
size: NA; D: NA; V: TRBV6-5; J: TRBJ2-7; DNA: TGTGCCAGCTCACCTAGAGCCTACGAGCAGTACTTC; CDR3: CASSPRAYEQYF
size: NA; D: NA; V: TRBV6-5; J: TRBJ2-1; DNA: TGTGCCAGCAGTTCCCCCACTCTAGCCGGGTACGAGCAGTTCTTC; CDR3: CASSSPTLAGYEQFF
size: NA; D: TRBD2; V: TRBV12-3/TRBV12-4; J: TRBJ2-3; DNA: TGTGCCAGCAGTACCTCTAGCGGGATCACAGATACGCAGTATTTT; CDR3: CASSTSSGITDTQYF
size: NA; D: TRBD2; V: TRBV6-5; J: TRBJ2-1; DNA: TGTGCCAGCAGTGAGCGCGCGCTAGCGGGAGGGCCAAAGGGCAATGAGCAGTTCTTC; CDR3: CASSERALAGGPKGNEQFF
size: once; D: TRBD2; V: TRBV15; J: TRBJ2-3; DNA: TGTGCCACCAGCAGAGGACTAGCGGGACCAGAGGGGACAGATACGAAGTATTTT; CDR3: CATSRGLAGPEGTDTKYF
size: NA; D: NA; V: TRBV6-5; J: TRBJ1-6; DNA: TGTGCCAGCAGTGAAGCGCTGGGGAATTCACCCCTCCACTTT; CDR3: CASSEALGNSPLHF
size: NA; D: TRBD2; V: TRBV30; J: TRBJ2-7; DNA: TGTGCCCGGGGGGCCTACGAGCAGTACTTC; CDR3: CARGAYEQYF